This T cell receptor beta chain derives from a study of blood T cell repertoires in COVID-19 (dated by TCRdb to 2020 to 2022). With regard to the full study: Samples from collaborators originated in the United States, Italy and Spain and spanned both the acute and convalescent phases of COVID-19. HLA class I and class II types, where available, came from metadata supplied by the sample provider rather than from assay-based typing. The repertoires were released in a freely available public database intended as a resource for research on the immune response to SARS-CoV-2. The samples were drawn from two sources: the first 160 participants of the ongoing ImmuneRACE study, and about 1,300 subjects contributed by 6 global collaborators. The material from the prospective study consisted of cDNA or gDNA derived from T cells, B-cell-depleted T cells, or PBMCs. A de-identified subject ID, COVID-19 status, age in years and sex were almost always included in the sample metadata. The dataset comprised deeply sampled blood TCRbeta repertoires from subjects exposed to, actively infected with, or recovered from COVID-19.

Collaborating institutions collected whole blood in K2EDTA tubes following their own protocols. For TCRbeta analysis, collaborators shipped samples as frozen whole blood, isolated PBMCs, or DNA extracted from either of those sample types. Unmatched junction bases come to 12, with V trimmed by 3 bases and J by 8 bases. The CDR3 runs 15 residues from the cysteine to the phenylalanine. Only CDR3 DNA remains: 45 bases, in frame from the first base. Sequences SGHRS (CDR1) and YFSETQ (CDR2) are obtained from the germline V gene. TCRbeta CDR3 regions were amplified from genomic DNA by means of the immunoSEQ Assay, a bias-controlled multiplex PCR. In the authors' own workflow: Nucleated cell counts per sample were estimated from amplification of reference gene primers within the assay. To quantify the absolute abundance of each unique TCRbeta CDR3 rearrangement, sequence reads were collapsed and filtered. For each sample, productive Simpson clonality was calculated by taking the square root of Simpson's diversity index across productive rearrangements. Sourced from immuneACCESS, this table was stored by TCRdb with only in-frame sequences that have V and J called. A share of the clones is absent; for the studies checked, an unresolved V gene accounts for under half, and the remainder has no known explanation. V, J and clone size derive from that table, while D and trimming were established from the DNA sequence. Across this sample there are around 150,000 clones, with 80% to 90% seen only once. Of the sample, around 4.5% falls within the top ten clones.

Comment on this clone: Its antigen is not yet known. No base qualities exist here, and no much larger clone lies one base off it.

Overall study results and their limits: How much clinical and demographic metadata was included differed by source and by participant, and the metadata was provided uncurated.

This chain joins TRBV5-1 to TRBJ1-1; 8 bases in the middle match TRBD1. This clonotype originated in a woman aged 40 to 50 with acute or convalescent COVID-19. Material: peripheral blood. Here the CDR3 is given as CASSSSWTGIFEAFF. The DNA sequence reads TGCGCCAGCAGCTCCTCCTGGACAGGGATTTTCGAAGCTTTCTTT. This CDR3, with the reference TRBV5-1 and TRBJ1-1 proteins standing in past its ends, gives the full variable domain KAGVTQTPRYLIKTRGQQVTLSCSPISGHRSVSWYQQTPGQGLQFLFEYFSETQRNKGNFPGRFSGRQFSNSRSEMNVSTLELGDSALYLCASSSSWTGIFEAFFGQGTRLTVV.